Shown below are 3 T cell receptor beta chains from a single sample sequenced in a study of T cells in Graves' hyperthyroidism and ophthalmopathy (dated by TCRdb to the late 2010s). Preparation of the library involved multiplex PCR. Sequenced on an Illumina HiSeq 2000. The TCR beta CDR3 regions were amplified from the RNA transcripts. The TCR CDR3 was subjected to a first round of RT-PCR using the HTBI primer set and the Qiagen OneStep RT-PCR kit. Starting from the raw public reads, TCRdb applied fastp trimming at Q25, assembled clones with MiXCR and retained in-frame beta chains. All rows with the same CDR3 protein become a single entry with the most common DNA and genes. The sample profile shows 450,000 to 700,000 distinct CDR3 sequences; approximately 44% of them were found once. Around 20% of the sample comes from the top ten. Sequencing used peripheral blood or thyroid tissue (not recorded which). The receptors stem from an adult woman with Graves' disease, either hyperthyroidism or ophthalmopathy (not recorded which).

CDR3 nucleotide sequence: TGTGCCAGTAGTATTAGCTGGGGGCGACGGCTATCGGCGAACACCGGGGAGCTGTTTTTT. This encodes CASSISWGRRLSANTGELFF. The V gene is TRBV19, the J gene TRBJ2-2, with D possibly matching TRBD1 (6 bases). V lost 3 bases to trimming and J lost 0 bases, with 23 bases between them. CDR3 length equals 20 residues. Germline V gene lookup returns CDR1 LNHDA and CDR2 SQIVND (reference sequence).

This clonotype was counted a single time. The chain joins TRBV4-1 to TRBJ1-1, with TRBD1 as a possible D gene (5 bases). This CDR3 comprises 16 residues. V was pared by 0 bases and J by 0 bases, with 11 bases between. Germline V gives CDR1 MGHRA, CDR2 YSYEKL. CDR3 protein: CASSQEGVGLNTEAFF. DNA for the CDR3: TGCGCCAGCAGCCAAGAGGGGGTAGGGTTGAACACTGAAGCTTTCTTT.

This clonotype was detected only a few times. This sequence joins TRBV27 and TRBJ1-6; D may be TRBD1 (5 bases). V lost 5 bases and J 7 bases, leaving 15 bases between the germline ends. CDR3 length: 15 residues. Germline V gives CDR1 MNHEY, CDR2 SMNVEV (reference sequence). CDR3 bases: TGTGCCAGCAGTCCCTATCAGGGAAACAATTCACCCCTCCACTTT. Its translation: CASSPYQGNNSPLHF.